Each of the 7 T cell receptor beta chains below was sequenced from the same sample in a study of blood T cells in healthy people across ages. Together with a sample-barcoded 5' primer, a J-beta primer mix was included in a second PCR lasting about 7 to 11 cycles. Using its own MiXCR run on the 5' RACE reads, TCRdb lists one record per CDR3 protein. In the table there are hundreds of thousands of distinct CDR3 sequences, approximately 30% of which are singletons. Sequencing was carried out using blood. Receptor source: a woman older than 75 in good health.

The sample holds a few counts of this clonotype. A much larger clonotype is one base distant, so this may be a read error. The V call is TRBV9, the J call TRBJ2-1; 7 bases are shared with TRBD2. The CDR3 length is 15 residues. After removal of 4 bases from V and 13 bases from J, the junction contained 17 bases not matched to a gene. CDR1 and CDR2 (germline): SGDLS, YYNGEE. The CDR3: CASSPTGTNKETQFF. Written as DNA, the CDR3 is TGTGCCAGCAGCCCGACCGGGACTAACAAAGAGACCCAGTTCTTC.

This clonotype has ten or more counts. J is TRBJ2-3 and V is TRBV7-3; the match to TRBD2 covers 9 bases. J lost 1 base, V lost 6 bases, and 8 bases had no gene match. The CDR3 runs 16 residues. Germline CDR1 is SGHTA and CDR2 is FQGTGA. The CDR3 sequence: CASSRLAGARTDTQYF. The DNA of the CDR3 is TGTGCCAGCAGTCGATTAGCGGGGGCACGCACAGATACGCAGTATTTT.

This clonotype was seen repeatedly, ten times or more. The genes are TRBV21-1 and TRBJ2-7; TRBD1, the table's D call, lacks a check against the DNA. TRBV21-1 is a listed pseudogene. This CDR3 is 17 amino acids long. CDR3 protein: CASSKEDKDRGSYEQYF. Written as DNA, the CDR3 is TGTGCCAGCAGCAAAGAGGATAAGGACAGGGGAAGCTACGAGCAGTACTTC.

Note on this clonotype: A much larger clone lies a single base off, so this may be a read error. The gene calls are TRBV11-1 and TRBJ2-7; 9 bases match TRBD1. This CDR3 is built from 12 residues. Germline CDR1 reads SGHAT; CDR2 reads FQDESV (reference sequence). The V and J ends lost 4 bases and 12 bases, in that order; junction bases with no gene match: 7. The CDR3 coding sequence is TGTGCCAGCAGCTCCCTCGGACAGGGGACGTACTTC. Translation gives CASSSLGQGTYF.

This clonotype has a count of ten or more. This rearrangement joins TRBV7-2 to TRBJ1-5; D remains unclear. Germline lookup yields CDR1 SGHTA and CDR2 FQGNSA. Trimming pared 5 bases from V and 6 bases from J, leaving 20 bases between. This CDR3 contains 16 residues. This CDR3 is CASSPRPGEWGQPQHF. The CDR3 coding sequence is TGTGCCAGCAGCCCCCGACCGGGAGAATGGGGTCAGCCCCAGCATTTT.

This clonotype appeared many times. The chain employs TRBV5-1 and TRBJ1-6; weak D call: TRBD1 (5 bases). The CDR3 extends over 15 amino acids. Trimming took off 0 bases at V and 7 bases at J, with 11 bases between the two ends. Germline assignment: CDR1 SGHRS and CDR2 YFSETQ. The CDR3: CASSLDGAGNSPLHF. CDR3 in DNA: TGCGCCAGCAGCTTGGACGGGGCTGGCAATTCACCCCTCCACTTT.

In its sample, this clonotype was seen many times. The rearrangement uses TRBV29-1 and TRBJ1-1; 7 nucleotides line up with TRBD1. The CDR3 length is 12 residues. Germline V lookup: CDR1 SQVTM, CDR2 ANQGSEA. J was trimmed by 2 bases and V by 7 bases; bases with no gene match: 4. CDR3 in DNA: TGCAGCGGAGGACAGGTAAACACTGAAGCTTTCTTT. It specifies CSGGQVNTEAFF.